Presented here are 15 T cell receptor beta chains from one specimen sequenced in a study of blood T cell repertoires in COVID-19. The repertoire was sequenced with immunoSEQ multiplex PCR; TCRdb's copy has only in-frame clones and lacks some. The data show 150,000 to 200,000 clones, roughly nine tenths seen once. Sequencing was done on a sample of peripheral blood. The origin of the receptors is a man aged 18 to 30 who had recovered from COVID-19.

The J gene is TRBJ1-5, the V gene TRBV9, with D possibly matching TRBD1 (5 bases). Germline V gives CDR1 SGDLS, CDR2 YYNGEE. The CDR3 is made up of 16 amino acids. Trimming took 8 bases from V and 1 from J, leaving 19 bases between them. This CDR3 is CASSVGEEGSNQPQHF. For the CDR3, the DNA is TGTGCCAGTTCAGTCGGGGAGGAGGGGAGCAATCAGCCCCAGCATTTT.

This clone came up once. The chain recombines TRBV6-1 with TRBJ2-1, with 8 positions matching TRBD2. This CDR3 is built from 15 residues. Trimming took 3 bases from V and 5 from J; bases not matched to a gene: 6. The germline V gene has CDR1 MNHNS and CDR2 SASEGT. Written as DNA, the CDR3 is TGTGCCAGCAGTGAGCAGAGCGGGAGTAACAATGAGCAGTTCTTC. Residues: CASSEQSGSNNEQFF.

This chain links TRBV9 with TRBJ2-3; TRBD2 agrees at 7 bases. The CDR3 length is 15 residues. The V gene end was trimmed by 3 bases and the J gene end by 0 bases; junction bases not matched to a gene: 4. The germline V gene encodes CDR1 SGDLS and CDR2 YYNGEE. The CDR3 is CASSALSGSTDTQYF. CDR3 DNA: TGTGCCAGCAGCGCCCTTAGCGGGAGCACAGATACGCAGTATTTT.

The rearrangement joins TRBV28 to TRBJ1-2; no clear D. This CDR3 has 15 residues. V was shortened by 7 bases and J by 4 bases, with 19 bases between the two germline ends. Germline V gives CDR1 MDHEN, CDR2 SYDVKM. Here the CDR3 reads CASTTPAIDRYGYTF. The CDR3 bases are TGTGCCAGCACCACCCCCGCGATAGATCGCTATGGCTACACCTTC.

The chain combines TRBV20-1 with TRBJ1-2; D is unresolved. CDR3 size: 8 residues. V lost 8 bases and J lost 6, with 4 bases in between. Germline CDR1 reads DFQATT; CDR2 reads SNEGSKA (reference sequence). The CDR3 DNA is TGCAGTCCAAATGGCTACACCTTC. Residues: CSPNGYTF.

The gene calls are TRBV24-1 and TRBJ2-2; 7 nucleotides agree with TRBD1. The CDR3 runs 15 residues. V lost 5 bases to trimming and J lost 7 bases; unmatched junction nucleotides: 9. Per the germline V gene, CDR1 is KGHDR and CDR2 is SFDVKD. The CDR3 spells CATSAPGGKSGELFF. The CDR3 region has the DNA TGTGCCACCAGTGCCCCAGGGGGTAAAAGCGGGGAGCTGTTTTTT.

The sample holds one count of this clone. This rearrangement joins TRBV7-9 to TRBJ2-7; maybe TRBD2 (6 bases). CDR1 SEHNR and CDR2 FQNEAQ come from the germline V gene (reference sequence). V gave up 5 bases and J gave up 2 bases, with 10 bases separating them. This CDR3 spans 13 amino acids. The CDR3 DNA reads as TGTGCCAGCAGCCCGGGAGCCACCTACGAGCAGTACTTC. Residues: CASSPGATYEQYF.

This chain uses TRBV3-1 (or the pseudogene TRBV3-2) with TRBJ2-3, with a weak D call TRBD1 (5 bases). V lost 4 bases, J lost 3 bases, and 14 bases lay in between. Germline lookup yields CDR1 LGHDT and CDR2 YNNKEL (reference sequence). The length of the CDR3 is 15 residues. The chain's CDR3 is CASSLRAGATDTQYF. In DNA form, the CDR3 reads TGTGCCAGCAGCCTCAGGGCCGGAGCGACAGATACGCAGTATTTT.

This chain links TRBV27 with TRBJ1-5, with 9 bases matching TRBD1. CDR1 and CDR2 from the germline V gene are MNHEY and SMNVEV (reference sequence). The CDR3 runs 14 residues. J lost 7 bases, V lost 2 bases, and 3 bases had no gene match. In DNA form, the CDR3 reads TGTGCCAGCAGTTTAGGACAGGGGTGGCAGCCCCAGCATTTT. This codes for CASSLGQGWQPQHF.

The chain joins TRBV2 to TRBJ1-2, with 7 bases that match TRBD1. CDR3 length: 14 amino acids. Germline CDR1 is SNHLY and CDR2 is FYNNEI. V lost 7 bases and J lost 1; bases outside the gene matches: 6. The CDR3 nucleotides are TGTGCCAGCACCGACAGGGATTATAACTATGGCTACACCTTC. It specifies CASTDRDYNYGYTF. The entire variable domain, with the rest obtained from reference TRBV2 and TRBJ1-2, is as follows: EPEVTQTPSHQVTQMGQEVILRCVPISNHLYFYWYRQILGQKVEFLVSFYNNEISEKSEIFDDQFSVERPDGSNFTLKIRSTKLEDSAMYFCASTDRDYNYGYTFGSGTRLTVV.

This sequence joins TRBV18 and TRBJ2-7; a possible D gene is TRBD2 (5 bases). Trimming cost V 5 bases and J 2 bases, with 10 bases left between them. The CDR3 consists of 13 residues. The germline gives CDR1 KGHSH, CDR2 LQKENI. CDR3 region: CASSSAAAYEQYF. As DNA, the CDR3 is TGTGCCAGCTCATCAGCGGCTGCCTACGAGCAGTACTTC. Based on the CDR3 plus reference TRBV18 and TRBJ2-7, the full variable domain is NAGVMQNPRHLVRRRGQEARLRCSPMKGHSHVYWYRQLPEEGLKFMVYLQKENIIDESGMPKERFSAEFPKEGPSILRIQQVVRGDSAAYFCASSSAAAYEQYFGPGTRLTVT.

This rearrangement joins TRBV7-6 to TRBJ2-5; D is ambiguous. This CDR3 is built from 16 residues. Germline assignment: CDR1 SGHVS and CDR2 FNYEAQ. Trimming left V 5 bases short and J 7 bases short, with 23 bases between. CDR3 residues: CASSPTDAQTPGTQYF. In nucleotides, the CDR3 is TGTGCCAGCAGCCCAACCGACGCACAGACCCCAGGGACCCAGTACTTC.

The rearrangement joins TRBV5-1 to TRBJ2-5; D remains unclear. With 1 base removed from V and 1 base from J, the gap between germline ends came to 8 bases. The V gene's germline CDR1 is SGHRS and CDR2 YFSETQ. The CDR3 sequence is 14 residues long. CDR3 residues: CASSLFGFQETQYF. Here the CDR3 DNA reads TGCGCCAGCAGCTTGTTCGGTTTCCAAGAGACCCAGTACTTC.

The chain has TRBV4-3 and TRBJ2-7, with D tentatively TRBD2 (6 bases). Germline V gene sequence: CDR1 LGHNA, CDR2 YSLEER. Trimming shortened V by 3 bases and J by 4 bases, and 16 bases separated the two germline ends. This CDR3 region has 15 residues. The CDR3 region has the DNA TGCGCCAGCAGCCACCGCTTGGAGGGCGGGTACGAGCAGTACTTC. Translation gives CASSHRLEGGYEQYF.

This clone was recorded only once. This chain joins TRBV5-4 and TRBJ2-2, with 9 bases aligning to TRBD2. Losses at the gene ends were 5 bases for V and 7 bases for J; bases not matched to a gene: 12. The CDR3 length is 16 residues. Germline CDR1 and CDR2: SGHNT and YYREEE (reference sequence). In DNA, the CDR3 is TGTGCCAGCAGTCTCTTAGCTAGCGGGATTGACGGGGAGCTGTTTTTT. This encodes CASSLLASGIDGELFF. Full variable domain (outside the CDR3, taken from reference TRBV5-4 and TRBJ2-2): ETGVTQSPTHLIKTRGQQVTLRCSSQSGHNTVSWYQQALGQGPQFIFQYYREEENGRGNFPPRFSGLQFPNYSSELNVNALELDDSALYLCASSLLASGIDGELFFGEGSRLTVL.